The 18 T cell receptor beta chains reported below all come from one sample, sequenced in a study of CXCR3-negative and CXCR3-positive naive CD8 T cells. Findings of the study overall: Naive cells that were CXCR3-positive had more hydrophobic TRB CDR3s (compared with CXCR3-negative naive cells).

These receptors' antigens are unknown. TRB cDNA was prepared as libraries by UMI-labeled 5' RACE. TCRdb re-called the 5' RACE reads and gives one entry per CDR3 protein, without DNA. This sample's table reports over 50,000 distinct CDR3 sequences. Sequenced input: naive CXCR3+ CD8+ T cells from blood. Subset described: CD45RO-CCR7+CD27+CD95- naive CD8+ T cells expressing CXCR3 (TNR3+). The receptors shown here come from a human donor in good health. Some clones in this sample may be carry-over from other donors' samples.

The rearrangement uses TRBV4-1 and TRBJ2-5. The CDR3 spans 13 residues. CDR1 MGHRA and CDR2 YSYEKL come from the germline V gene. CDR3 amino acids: CASSPWTEETQYF.

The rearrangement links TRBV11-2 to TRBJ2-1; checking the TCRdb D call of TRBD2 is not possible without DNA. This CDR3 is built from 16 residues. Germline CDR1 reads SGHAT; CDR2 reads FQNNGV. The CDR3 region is CASSPGLAGGPGEQFF.

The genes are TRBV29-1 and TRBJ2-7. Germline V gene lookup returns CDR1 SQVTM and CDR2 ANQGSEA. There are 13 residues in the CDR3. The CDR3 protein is CSVEGGESYEQYF.

CDR3 residues: CASSLWTGEETQYF. The gene calls are TRBV7-9 and TRBJ2-5; TCRdb calls TRBD1, which cannot be checked without DNA. The CDR3 extends over 14 amino acids. Germline lookup yields CDR1 SEHNR and CDR2 FQNEAQ (reference sequence).

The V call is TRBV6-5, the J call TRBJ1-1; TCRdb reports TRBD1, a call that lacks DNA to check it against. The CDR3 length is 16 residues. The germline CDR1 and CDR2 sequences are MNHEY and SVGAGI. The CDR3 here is CASIYITGQTNTEAFF.

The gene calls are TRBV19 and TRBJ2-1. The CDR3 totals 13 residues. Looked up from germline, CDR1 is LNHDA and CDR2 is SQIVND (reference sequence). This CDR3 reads CASSIAQPNEQFF.

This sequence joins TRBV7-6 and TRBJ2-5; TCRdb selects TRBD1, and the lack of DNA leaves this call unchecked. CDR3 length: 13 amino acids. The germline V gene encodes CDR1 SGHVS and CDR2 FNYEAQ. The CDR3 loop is CASSYPGEETQYF.

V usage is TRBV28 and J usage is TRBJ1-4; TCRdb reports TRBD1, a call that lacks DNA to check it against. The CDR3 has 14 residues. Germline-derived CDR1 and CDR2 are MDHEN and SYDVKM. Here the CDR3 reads CASSTTEKNEKLFF.

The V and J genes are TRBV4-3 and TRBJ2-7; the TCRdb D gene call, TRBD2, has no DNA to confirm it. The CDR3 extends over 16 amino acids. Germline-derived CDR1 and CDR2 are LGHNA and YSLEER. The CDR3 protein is CASSQRPTEGFDEQYF.

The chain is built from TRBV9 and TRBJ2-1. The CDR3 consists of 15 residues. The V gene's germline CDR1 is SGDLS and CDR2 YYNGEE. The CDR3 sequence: CASSPSGYSYNEQFF.

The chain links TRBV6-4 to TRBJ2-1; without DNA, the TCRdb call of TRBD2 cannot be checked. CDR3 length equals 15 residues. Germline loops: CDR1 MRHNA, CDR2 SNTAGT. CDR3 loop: CASSETAGDVNEQFF.

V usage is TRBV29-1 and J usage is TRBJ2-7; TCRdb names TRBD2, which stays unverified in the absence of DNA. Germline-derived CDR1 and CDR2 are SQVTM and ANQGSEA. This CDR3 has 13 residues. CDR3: CSVLAIDGYEQYF.

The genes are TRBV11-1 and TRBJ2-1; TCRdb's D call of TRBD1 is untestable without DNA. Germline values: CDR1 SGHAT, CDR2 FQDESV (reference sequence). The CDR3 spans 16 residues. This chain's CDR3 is CASSLLGVVSYNEQFF.

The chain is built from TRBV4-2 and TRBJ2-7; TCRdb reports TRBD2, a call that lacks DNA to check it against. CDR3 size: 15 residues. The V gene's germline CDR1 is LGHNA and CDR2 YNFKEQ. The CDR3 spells CASSQVKGLAHEQYF.

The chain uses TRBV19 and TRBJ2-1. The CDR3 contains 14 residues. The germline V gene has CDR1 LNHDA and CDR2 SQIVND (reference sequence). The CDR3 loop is CASSWTGSYIEQFF. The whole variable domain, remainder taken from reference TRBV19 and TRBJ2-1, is DGGITQSPKYLFRKEGQNVTLSCEQNLNHDAMYWYRQDPGQGLRLIYYSQIVNDFQKGDIAEGYSVSREKKESFPLTVTSAQKNPTAFYLCASSWTGSYIEQFFGPGTRLTVL.

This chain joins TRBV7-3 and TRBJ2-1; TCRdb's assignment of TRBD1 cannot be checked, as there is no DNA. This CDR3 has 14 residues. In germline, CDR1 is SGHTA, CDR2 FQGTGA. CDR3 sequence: CASSLIAGWNEQFF.

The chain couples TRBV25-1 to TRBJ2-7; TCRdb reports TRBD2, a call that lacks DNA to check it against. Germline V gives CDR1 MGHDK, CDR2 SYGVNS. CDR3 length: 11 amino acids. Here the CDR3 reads CASRAVNEQYF.

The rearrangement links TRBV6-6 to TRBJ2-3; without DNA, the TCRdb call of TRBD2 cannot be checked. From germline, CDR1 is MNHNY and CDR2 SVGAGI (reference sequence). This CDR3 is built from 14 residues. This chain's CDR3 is CASNLDPSTDTQYF.